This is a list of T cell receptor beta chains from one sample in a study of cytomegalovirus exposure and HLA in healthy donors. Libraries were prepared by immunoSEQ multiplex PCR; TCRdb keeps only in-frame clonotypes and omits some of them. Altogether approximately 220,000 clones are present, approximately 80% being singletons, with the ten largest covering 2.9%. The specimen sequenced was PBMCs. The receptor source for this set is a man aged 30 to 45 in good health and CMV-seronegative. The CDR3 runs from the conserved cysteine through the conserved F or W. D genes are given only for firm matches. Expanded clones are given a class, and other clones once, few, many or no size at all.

CASSLPGQSQETQYF	TGTGCCAGCAGCCTCCCGGGACAGAGCCAAGAGACCCAGTACTTC	TRBV7-9	TRBJ2-5	TRBD1	-
CASSVGPRGGSLNEQFF	TGTGCCAGCAGCGTAGGGCCTCGCGGGGGGTCGTTAAATGAGCAGTTCTTC	TRBV9	TRBJ2-1	TRBD2	-
CASSLTRNTEAFF	TGTGCCAGCAGCCTGACAAGGAACACTGAAGCTTTCTTT	TRBV6-1	TRBJ1-1	-	few
CASSLAGVGQPQHF	TGTGCCAGCAGCTTAGCAGGGGTGGGACAGCCCCAGCATTTT	TRBV6-5	TRBJ1-5	-	-
CASSLGGGAGEQYF	TGTGCCAGCAGCTTGGGCGGGGGGGCCGGGGAGCAGTACTTC	TRBV7-6	TRBJ2-7	TRBD2	-
CASSQDRQGPGTEAFF	TGTGCCAGCAGCCAAGATCGGCAGGGGCCGGGCACTGAAGCTTTCTTT	TRBV14	TRBJ1-1	-	-
CASSFLGAGGAYEQYF	TGTGCCAGCAGTTTTTTGGGAGCGGGGGGTGCCTACGAGCAGTACTTC	TRBV27	TRBJ2-7	TRBD2	-
CASSPDGDSYNEQFF	TGTGCCAGCAGCCCAGACGGGGACTCCTACAATGAGCAGTTCTTC	TRBV4-2	TRBJ2-1	-	-
CASSEDGLGQETQYF	TGTGCCAGCAGCGAAGATGGACTAGGACAAGAGACCCAGTACTTC	TRBV7-9	TRBJ2-5	TRBD2	-
CASSFSLGATEAFF	TGTGCCAGCAGCTTCTCGTTGGGGGCCACTGAAGCTTTCTTT	TRBV7-9	TRBJ1-1	-	-
CASSHLAGGGETQYF	TGCGCCAGCAGCCACCTAGCGGGGGGCGGAGAGACCCAGTACTTC	TRBV4-1	TRBJ2-5	TRBD2	-
CASSVTPLYGYTF	TGTGCCAGCAGCGTAACTCCCTTATATGGCTACACCTTC	TRBV9	TRBJ1-2	-	-
CASSLVGGSGANVLTF	TGTGCCAGCAGCTTAGTGGGAGGCTCTGGGGCCAACGTCCTGACTTTC	TRBV11-1	TRBJ2-6	-	-
CASAGGLDTQYF	TGTGCTAGTGCAGGGGGCCTAGATACGCAGTATTTT	TRBV12-5	TRBJ2-3	TRBD1	-
CRGTGGTEAFF	TGCAGGGGGACAGGTGGGACTGAAGCTTTCTTT	TRBV20-1	TRBJ1-1	TRBD1	-
CASSFSGVDNSPLHF	TGTGCCAGCAGTTTTTCGGGTGTGGATAATTCACCCCTCCACTTT	TRBV27	TRBJ1-6	-	few
CASSWGGRQGEQETQYF	TGCGCCAGCAGCTGGGGGGGGCGACAGGGGGAACAAGAGACCCAGTACTTC	TRBV5-1	TRBJ2-5	TRBD1	-
CASSFRRGLNTEAFF	TGCGCCAGCAGCTTCCGGAGGGGTTTAAACACTGAAGCTTTCTTT	TRBV5-1	TRBJ1-1	-	-
CASSQQGVAGEQFF	TGCGCCAGCAGCCAACAGGGTGTGGCAGGTGAGCAGTTCTTC	TRBV4-1	TRBJ2-1	-	-
CASHRLQGETQYF	TGTGCCAGCCATAGACTTCAGGGGGAGACCCAGTACTTC	TRBV2	TRBJ2-5	-	-
CSVVKGGANGYTF	TGCAGCGTTGTAAAAGGGGGCGCAAATGGCTACACCTTC	TRBV29-1	TRBJ1-2	TRBD1	-
CASSSDRGPGASVLTF	TGTGCCAGCAGTTCCGACAGGGGGCCTGGGGCCAGCGTCCTGACTTTC	TRBV6-5	TRBJ2-6	TRBD1	few
CASSLGDSIYQHF	TGTGCCAGCAGCTTAGGGGACAGCATATACCAGCATTTT	TRBV13	TRBJ1-5	-	-
CASSIGTGTLNEKLFF	TGTGCCAGTAGTATAGGTACAGGGACACTTAACGAAAAACTGTTTTTT	TRBV19	TRBJ1-4	-	-
CASSRSGGSADTQYF	TGTGCCAGCAGCCGTAGCGGGGGGAGCGCAGATACGCAGTATTTT	TRBV14	TRBJ2-3	TRBD2	-
CASSLVWDRTNEKLFF	TGTGCCAGCAGCTTAGTTTGGGACAGAACTAATGAAAAACTGTTTTTT	TRBV7-2	TRBJ1-4	TRBD1	few
CASSLGTVSNQPQHF	TGTGCCAGCAGCTTGGGGACAGTTAGCAATCAGCCCCAGCATTTT	TRBV7-9	TRBJ1-5	TRBD1	-
CASRPQGVSSSYNSPLHF	TGTGCCAGCAGACCCCAAGGGGTTTCAAGCTCCTATAATTCACCCCTCCACTTT	TRBV28	TRBJ1-6	-	few
CASSQTTDLDRYEQYF	TGTGCCAGCAGCCAGACGACAGATCTAGACCGCTACGAGCAGTACTTC	TRBV4-2	TRBJ2-7	-	-